This T cell receptor (beta chain) was recorded in a study of T cell responses to AZD1222 COVID-19 vaccine. The data were produced by immunoSEQ multiplex PCR, yet TCRdb's version contains in-frame clones alone and is incomplete. The sample consists of about 130,000 clones, about 93% of them appearing once. A remark on this clone: Its antigen is unknown.

The CDR3 covers 14 residues. CDR1 and CDR2 from the germline V gene are SGHAT and FQNNGV. The V end lost 1 base, the J end lost 4 bases, and 10 bases lay between the germline ends. Study-level results: The number of AZD1222 recipients seropositive at baseline was only five to seven. Most donors were white British and more were female, and clonal diversity was possibly underestimated.

This chain links TRBV11-2 with TRBJ1-1; no definite D call. Sequencing was performed on peripheral blood, taken on day 0 of AZD1222 vaccination. The receptor's source is an adult in good health. The CDR3 region has the DNA TGTGCCAGCAGCTTAGGCCGGGAGGGCACTGAAGCTTTCTTT. It encodes CASSLGREGTEAFF.